This T cell receptor beta chain was sequenced in a study of OX40 agonist ivuxolimab in advanced cancers. On the study more broadly: The eligibility criteria allowed prior anti-PD-1, anti-PD-L1 or anti-CTLA-4 therapy, and 40% had some.

Data came from immunoSEQ multiplex PCR; TCRdb stores just in-frame clones and leaves some out. The sample consists of approximately 82,000 clones, about 86% of them appearing once. V dropped 5 bases and J dropped 5 bases, with 13 bases sitting between them. This CDR3 region has 14 residues. Germline V gives CDR1 KGHSH, CDR2 LQKENI. This clone was found a few times. Specimen: CD4+ or CD8+ T cells sorted from blood, collected in a trial of the OX40 agonist ivuxolimab. The receptor was derived from an adult with an advanced solid tumor such as melanoma, head and neck, liver or kidney cancer. The V and J genes are TRBV18 and TRBJ1-5; D is ambiguous. This chain's CDR3 is CASSTATGDQPQHF. CDR3 nucleotide sequence: TGTGCCAGCTCAACGGCCACCGGGGATCAGCCCCAGCATTTT. Drawing the rest from reference TRBV18 and TRBJ1-5, the complete variable domain is NAGVMQNPRHLVRRRGQEARLRCSPMKGHSHVYWYRQLPEEGLKFMVYLQKENIIDESGMPKERFSAEFPKEGPSILRIQQVVRGDSAAYFCASSTATGDQPQHFGDGTRLSIL.